Listed here are 28 T cell receptor beta chains from one sample, sequenced in a study of blood T cell repertoires in COVID-19. Libraries were prepared by immunoSEQ multiplex PCR; TCRdb keeps only in-frame clonotypes and omits some of them. This sample carries 150,000 to 200,000 clones, around 80% of them seen once, and the ten largest clones take about an eighth. What was sequenced was peripheral blood. The receptors here all came from a woman over 75 with COVID-19, enrolled during active disease.

This clone appeared a single time. The V gene is TRBV7-8, the J gene TRBJ2-3; D tentatively fits TRBD1 or TRBD2 (5 bases each). CDR3 length: 11 residues. The V gene's germline CDR1 is SGHVS and CDR2 FQNEAQ. Trimming took 5 bases from V and 9 from J, leaving 9 bases between them. CDR3 region: CASSRGLTQYF. The CDR3 DNA reads TGTGCCAGCAGCCGGGGCCTAACGCAGTATTTT.

The CDR3 sequence is CASSPTDSYNEQFF. In DNA, the CDR3 is TGTGCCAGCTCGCCGACAGACTCCTACAATGAGCAGTTCTTC. The chain combines TRBV18 with TRBJ2-1; tentatively, D is TRBD1 (5 bases). V was clipped by 6 bases and J by 0 bases, with 9 bases between them. This CDR3 contains 14 residues. Germline loops: CDR1 KGHSH, CDR2 LQKENI.

The chain employs TRBV12-3 or TRBV12-4 and TRBJ1-2; D ambiguous. The CDR3 is made up of 13 amino acids. Trimming stripped 8 bases from V and 0 bases from J, with 10 bases between. The CDR3 sequence is CASALRANYGYTF. The CDR3 region has the DNA TGTGCCAGCGCCTTGAGAGCTAACTATGGCTACACCTTC.

V and J are TRBV18 and TRBJ1-2; tentative D call: TRBD1 (6 bases). From germline, CDR1 is KGHSH and CDR2 LQKENI. Trimming shortened V by 4 bases and J by 3 bases, and 15 bases separated the two germline ends. This CDR3 contains 15 residues. The CDR3 protein is CASSQPGVKDYGYTF. CDR3 bases: TGTGCCAGCTCACAACCAGGGGTAAAGGACTATGGCTACACCTTC.

This clone was recorded once. The chain carries TRBV6-1 and TRBJ2-7, with D unresolved. Germline assignment: CDR1 MNHNS and CDR2 SASEGT. V was cut by 3 bases and J by 1 base, with 7 bases left in between. This CDR3 spans 13 amino acids. The CDR3 DNA reads TGTGCCAGCAGTGATGGCAGATCCTACGAGCAGTACTTC. Its protein product is CASSDGRSYEQYF.

This sequence joins TRBV2 and TRBJ2-1, with D possibly being TRBD2 (6 bases). With 6 bases removed from V and 7 bases from J, the gap between germline ends came to 10 bases. In germline, CDR1 is SNHLY, CDR2 FYNNEI. The CDR3 is 12 amino acids. CDR3: CASRPGSNEQFF. The CDR3 DNA is TGTGCCAGCAGACCCGGGAGTAATGAGCAGTTCTTC.

This chain joins TRBV19 and TRBJ1-4; TRBD1 is a possible D gene (6 bases). The CDR3 spans 14 residues. Trimming took 6 bases from V and 6 from J, leaving 14 bases between them. Germline V lookup: CDR1 LNHDA, CDR2 SQIVND (reference sequence). CDR3: CASRSLRQDEKLFF. The CDR3 coding sequence is TGTGCCAGTAGATCCCTCCGACAGGATGAAAAACTGTTTTTT.

This clone appeared a few times. The chain is built from TRBV5-4 and TRBJ1-2; 8 bases are shared with TRBD1. CDR3 length: 14 residues. With V trimmed by 0 bases and J by 8 bases, 6 bases remained unmatched. Germline CDR1 SGHNT, CDR2 YYREEE (reference sequence). This chain's CDR3 is CASSLGQGIHGYTF. The CDR3 DNA reads TGTGCCAGCAGCTTGGGACAGGGGATTCACGGCTACACCTTC.

This clone was seen ten or more times. The chain recombines TRBV2 with TRBJ2-2; 12 nucleotides agree with TRBD1. V trimming: 6 bases; J trimming: 6 bases; junction bases outside the gene matches: 8. The CDR3 is 16 residues long. Germline V gives CDR1 SNHLY, CDR2 FYNNEI. CDR3 loop: CASRKPGQGAAGELFF. For the CDR3, the DNA is TGTGCCAGCAGGAAACCGGGACAGGGGGCGGCCGGGGAGCTGTTTTTT.

The chain carries TRBV15 and TRBJ2-5; maybe TRBD1 (6 bases). Per the germline V gene, CDR1 is LNHNV and CDR2 is YYDKDF (reference sequence). Trimming took 1 base from V and 10 from J, leaving 22 bases between them. This CDR3 contains 16 residues. CDR3 residues: CATSRGEGEPVGGQYF. Written as DNA, the CDR3 is TGTGCCACCAGCAGAGGCGAGGGGGAACCAGTTGGGGGCCAGTACTTC.

The V call is TRBV6-6, the J call TRBJ2-3, with D possibly being TRBD1 (6 bases). This CDR3 contains 12 residues. Germline CDR1 reads MNHNY; CDR2 reads SVGAGI (reference sequence). V was clipped by 6 bases and J by 10 bases, with 14 bases between them. The CDR3 nucleotides read TGTGCCAGCAGACACCGGGACACCTCGCAGTATTTT. As protein: CASRHRDTSQYF.

This sequence joins TRBV3-1 (or the pseudogene TRBV3-2) and TRBJ2-7, with TRBD2 matching over 7 bases. The V gene end was trimmed by 1 base and the J gene end by 6 bases; junction bases not matched to a gene: 3. The CDR3 consists of 13 residues. Germline V CDR1 and CDR2: LGHDT, YNNKEL (reference sequence). CDR3 in amino acids: CASSQGWEGEQYF. The CDR3 DNA reads TGTGCCAGCAGCCAAGGGTGGGAGGGCGAGCAGTACTTC.

The rearrangement joins TRBV2 to TRBJ2-3; D is possibly TRBD2 (6 bases). The germline CDR1 and CDR2 sequences are SNHLY and FYNNEI. The CDR3 has 14 residues. V was pared by 3 bases and J by 4 bases, with 11 bases between. The CDR3, as DNA: TGTGCCAGCAGTGAGGAGCGGGTCCCAGATACGCAGTATTTT. It encodes CASSEERVPDTQYF.

The chain uses TRBV7-9 and TRBJ2-7; TRBD1 is a possible D gene (6 bases). There are 14 residues in the CDR3. CDR1 is SEHNR, CDR2 FQNEAQ, per germline (reference sequence). Trimming cost V 4 bases and J 6 bases, with 16 bases left between them. The CDR3 is CASSSYLDSLEQYF. For the CDR3, the DNA is TGTGCCAGCAGCTCCTACCTGGACAGTCTCGAGCAGTACTTC. Complete variable domain (other parts from reference TRBV7-9 and TRBJ2-7): DTGVSQNPRHKITKRGQNVTFRCDPISEHNRLYWYRQTLGQGPEFLTYFQNEAQLEKSRLLSDRFSAERPKGSFSTLEIQRTEQGDSAMYLCASSSYLDSLEQYFGPGTRLTVT.

The J gene is TRBJ2-7, the V gene TRBV7-2; TRBD1 might be the D (5 bases). CDR1 and CDR2 from the germline V gene are SGHTA and FQGNSA. Deletions cut 5 bases from V and 6 bases from J, with 20 bases between. The CDR3 contains 15 residues. The CDR3 spells CASSPPQQAWGEQYF. In nucleotides, the CDR3 is TGTGCCAGCAGCCCCCCCCAACAGGCCTGGGGCGAGCAGTACTTC.

V usage is TRBV7-9 and J usage is TRBJ2-4; D may be TRBD1 (5 bases). The CDR3 has 15 residues. CDR1 and CDR2 (germline): SEHNR, FQNEAQ (reference sequence). V dropped 1 base and J dropped 2 bases, with 9 bases sitting between them. CDR3 nucleotide sequence: TGTGCCAGCAGCTTAGGCGGACAACCCAAAAACATTCAGTACTTC. This sequence encodes CASSLGGQPKNIQYF.

This clone was observed at least ten times. V and J are TRBV28 and TRBJ1-2; D unresolved. Looked up from germline, CDR1 is MDHEN and CDR2 is SYDVKM. This CDR3 has 15 residues. Between the trimmed V and J ends, which lost 3 bases and 1 base, there was a span of 12 bases. The chain's CDR3 is CASSLNGGYNYGYTF. The DNA for the CDR3 is TGTGCCAGCAGTTTGAATGGCGGATATAACTATGGCTACACCTTC.

This chain links TRBV30 with TRBJ2-7, with 8 nucleotides matching TRBD1. CDR3 length: 13 amino acids. Trimming removed 0 bases from V and 5 bases from J; junction bases left unmatched: 3. Germline V gives CDR1 GTSNPN, CDR2 SVGIG (reference sequence). CDR3 coding DNA: TGTGCCTGGAGTGTAAGACAGGGGAACGAGCAGTACTTC. Translated, it gives CAWSVRQGNEQYF.

V gene TRBV6-2 or TRBV6-3 combines with J gene TRBJ2-7; 13 positions agree with TRBD2. Germline trimming cut 4 bases from V and 6 bases from J; bases unmatched to any gene: 6. In germline, CDR1 is MNHEY, CDR2 SVGEGT. The CDR3 consists of 15 residues. The CDR3 DNA sequence: TGTGCCAGCAGTTTCACTAGCGGGGGGGCATTCGAGCAGTACTTC. Translated: CASSFTSGGAFEQYF.

The chain recombines TRBV11-2 with TRBJ2-7; a possible D gene is TRBD2 (6 bases). CDR1 is SGHAT and CDR2 is FQNNGV in the germline V gene. The CDR3 consists of 17 residues. Trimming took 1 base from V and 0 from J, leaving 16 bases between them. CDR3 amino acids: CASSLGEAGPFSYEQYF. In DNA, the CDR3 is TGTGCCAGCAGCTTAGGGGAGGCAGGCCCGTTCTCCTACGAGCAGTACTTC.

This clone was seen only once. The chain's CDR3 is CASSSYLSTDTQYF. DNA for the CDR3: TGTGCCAGTAGTAGTTATCTCAGCACAGATACGCAGTATTTT. The gene calls are TRBV19 and TRBJ2-3; no clear D gene. CDR1 LNHDA and CDR2 SQIVND come from the germline V gene (reference sequence). This CDR3 region has 14 residues. Trimming pared 4 bases from V and 0 bases from J, leaving 8 bases between.

The chain links TRBV6-5 to TRBJ1-2; 9 positions match TRBD1. Germline V CDR1 and CDR2: MNHEY, SVGAGI. The CDR3 covers 14 residues. V dropped 5 bases and J dropped 4; count of bases not matched to a gene: 5. DNA for the CDR3: TGTGCCAGCAGTCGGGACAGGGAATCCTATGGCTACACCTTC. It is translated as CASSRDRESYGYTF.

This clone was observed many times. The junction differs from germline at one of its ends, possibly a read error. The chain joins TRBV15 to TRBJ2-5, with 7 nucleotides matching TRBD2. CDR1 is LNHNV and CDR2 is YYDKDF in the germline V gene (reference sequence). This CDR3 region has 16 residues. This CDR3 is CATSRAGLADQETQYF. The CDR3 DNA follows: TGTGCCACCAGTAGAGCGGGGTTGGCAGACCAAGAGACCCAGTACTTC.

This clone is a singleton in its sample. The chain is built from TRBV18 and TRBJ2-3; 14 bases line up with TRBD2. The CDR3 spans 17 residues. After removal of 5 bases from V and 6 bases from J, the junction contained 10 bases not matched to a gene. Germline CDR1 KGHSH, CDR2 LQKENI. CDR3 residues: CASSNAGTSGSLDTQYF. CDR3 DNA sequence: TGTGCCAGCTCAAACGCCGGGACTAGCGGGAGTTTGGATACGCAGTATTTT.

The chain has TRBV5-1 and TRBJ2-7; 7 nucleotides line up with TRBD1. The CDR3 loop spans 16 amino acids. CDR1 and CDR2 (germline): SGHRS, YFSETQ. Germline trimming cut 2 bases from V and 0 bases from J; bases unmatched to any gene: 8. The CDR3 here is CASSFFDRALSYEQYF. The CDR3 nucleotides are TGCGCCAGCAGCTTCTTTGACAGGGCGCTCTCCTACGAGCAGTACTTC.

The chain couples TRBV19 to TRBJ2-1, with TRBD2 identical over 8 bases. Germline V gene sequence: CDR1 LNHDA, CDR2 SQIVND (reference sequence). V shed 4 bases and J 10 bases; nucleotides not matched to a gene: 15. The CDR3 sequence is 16 residues long. The CDR3 reads CASSTRSGGRGIEQFF. In DNA form, the CDR3 reads TGTGCCAGTAGTACCCGCAGCGGGGGAAGGGGGATCGAGCAGTTCTTC.

This chain uses TRBV6-6 with TRBJ2-4; D unresolved. Germline V gene lookup returns CDR1 MNHNY and CDR2 SVGAGI (reference sequence). Deletions cut 2 bases from V and 8 bases from J, with 13 bases between. CDR3 length equals 14 residues. CDR3 sequence: CASSYSVVKDIQYF. In DNA form, the CDR3 reads TGTGCCAGCAGTTACAGCGTAGTAAAAGACATTCAGTACTTC.

The chain carries TRBV6-2 or TRBV6-3 and TRBJ2-7; D is uncertain. Germline lookup yields CDR1 MNHEY and CDR2 SVGEGT. V was pared by 2 bases and J by 2 bases, with 10 bases between. This CDR3 has 14 amino acids. CDR3 DNA: TGTGCCAGCAGTTACAGGTCCAGGACCTACGAGCAGTACTTC. Its translation: CASSYRSRTYEQYF.